Presented here are 14 T cell receptor beta chains from one specimen sequenced in a study of cytomegalovirus exposure and HLA in healthy donors. TCRdb keeps only in-frame clones here, not all; method: immunoSEQ multiplex PCR. The sample lists about 200,000 clones, approximately 87% occurring once. The material sequenced was PBMCs. These receptors all come from a woman between 18 and 30 years old in good health and CMV-seronegative.

The gene calls are TRBV2 and TRBJ1-3; tentative D call: TRBD1 (5 bases). Between the trimmed V and J ends, which lost 0 bases and 4 bases, there was a span of 10 bases. This CDR3 has 15 residues. The germline V gene encodes CDR1 SNHLY and CDR2 FYNNEI. CDR3 nucleotide sequence: TGTGCCAGCAGTGAAGCGACAGCGGGGGGAAACACCATATATTTT. Protein sequence: CASSEATAGGNTIYF. Using reference TRBV2 and TRBJ1-3 for the parts outside the CDR3, the full variable domain is EPEVTQTPSHQVTQMGQEVILRCVPISNHLYFYWYRQILGQKVEFLVSFYNNEISEKSEIFDDQFSVERPDGSNFTLKIRSTKLEDSAMYFCASSEATAGGNTIYFGEGSWLTVV.

The chain recombines TRBV29-1 with TRBJ2-5, with 10 bases matching TRBD2. Germline CDR1 and CDR2: SQVTM and ANQGSEA. CDR3 length: 15 residues. V dropped 6 bases and J dropped 6; count of bases not matched to a gene: 13. Written as DNA, the CDR3 is TGCAGCGTGGGCTGGGGGGCTAGCGGGGGTAAGACCCAGTACTTC. Its protein is CSVGWGASGGKTQYF.

The gene calls are TRBV5-6 and TRBJ2-7; D unclear. Trimming removed 4 bases at V and 3 bases at J, with 11 bases between. In germline, CDR1 is SGHDT, CDR2 YYEEEE. CDR3 size: 13 residues. This CDR3 is CASSRGPRYEQYF. Written as DNA, the CDR3 is TGTGCCAGCAGCCGAGGTCCGCGCTACGAGCAGTACTTC.

Only one count was recorded for this clone. The chain carries TRBV15 and TRBJ1-5; no firm D call. CDR3 length: 14 amino acids. The V and J ends lost 1 base and 3 bases respectively, with 7 bases between them. CDR1 and CDR2 from the germline V gene are LNHNV and YYDKDF (reference sequence). This CDR3 reads CATSRALPNQPQHF. The DNA for the CDR3 is TGTGCCACCAGCAGAGCGTTACCCAATCAGCCCCAGCATTTT.

This clone was observed a few times. The chain has TRBV7-6 and TRBJ2-2; D not resolved. From germline, CDR1 is SGHVS and CDR2 FNYEAQ. Trimming took 2 bases from V and 5 from J, leaving 6 bases between them. CDR3 length equals 13 residues. The CDR3 DNA reads TGTGCCAGCAGCTTATTCGTTACCGGGGAGCTGTTTTTT. It translates to CASSLFVTGELFF. The complete variable domain, with remaining parts taken from reference TRBV7-6 and TRBJ2-2, reads GAGVSQSPRYKVTKRGQDVALRCDPISGHVSLYWYRQALGQGPEFLTYFNYEAQQDKSGLPNDRFSAERPEGSISTLTIQRTEQRDSAMYRCASSLFVTGELFFGEGSRLTVL.

The chain has TRBV9 and TRBJ2-5; D remains ambiguous. CDR1 SGDLS and CDR2 YYNGEE come from the germline V gene. V lost 0 bases and J lost 5, with 2 bases in between. The length of the CDR3 is 11 residues. The CDR3 DNA is TGTGCCAGCAGCGTAGAGGAGACCCAGTACTTC. The encoded protein is CASSVEETQYF.

The rearrangement joins TRBV5-5 to TRBJ2-1; 7 nucleotides agree with TRBD1. V dropped 0 bases and J dropped 2; count of bases not matched to a gene: 5. CDR3 length: 16 amino acids. The germline gives CDR1 SGHKS, CDR2 YYEKEE (reference sequence). The CDR3 region has the DNA TGTGCCAGCAGCTTGGAGAAGGGGGCGACCTACAATGAGCAGTTCTTC. Its protein is CASSLEKGATYNEQFF.

V usage is TRBV9 and J usage is TRBJ2-5; 14 nucleotides line up with TRBD2. The ends lost 4 bases at V and 2 bases at J; junction bases unmatched: 4. This CDR3 region has 16 residues. Per germline, CDR1 SGDLS and CDR2 YYNGEE. The CDR3 region is CASSTGLAGGQETQYF. In nucleotides, the CDR3 is TGTGCCAGCAGCACCGGACTAGCGGGAGGACAAGAGACCCAGTACTTC.

This clone was seen many times. The chain combines TRBV27 with TRBJ2-7, with TRBD2 matching 15 bases. This CDR3 region has 17 residues. The V and J ends lost 5 bases and 4 bases, in that order; junction bases with no gene match: 9. Germline V lookup: CDR1 MNHEY, CDR2 SMNVEV (reference sequence). CDR3 bases: TGTGCCAGCAGTGCAATGGGGACTAGCGGGGGGAATTACGAGCAGTACTTC. Encoded protein: CASSAMGTSGGNYEQYF.

This rearrangement joins TRBV18 to TRBJ1-5; D uncertain. Germline V gives CDR1 KGHSH, CDR2 LQKENI. The V end lost 3 bases, the J end lost 2 bases, and 17 bases lay between the germline ends. This CDR3 region has 17 residues. The CDR3 DNA is TGTGCCAGCTCACCTCTGCCTGTAGGTCGGGGCAATCAGCCCCAGCATTTT. Residues: CASSPLPVGRGNQPQHF.

V is TRBV6-6 and J is TRBJ2-1, with 9 bases that match TRBD1. Trimming at V came to 2 bases and at J to 7 bases, leaving 9 bases not matched to a gene. The germline CDR1 and CDR2 sequences are MNHNY and SVGAGI (reference sequence). This CDR3 is 16 amino acids long. The CDR3 coding sequence is TGTGCCAGCAGTTACACACCCGGCGACAGGGGGAATGAGCAGTTCTTC. Amino acid sequence: CASSYTPGDRGNEQFF.

The rearrangement joins TRBV30 to TRBJ2-7; D remains ambiguous. This CDR3 comprises 14 residues. Germline-derived CDR1 and CDR2 are GTSNPN and SVGIG (reference sequence). The V gene lost 0 bases and the J gene lost 0 bases, with 9 bases spanning the gap. CDR3 residues: CAWSVLGFSYEQYF. The DNA of the CDR3 is TGTGCCTGGAGTGTACTGGGGTTCTCCTACGAGCAGTACTTC.

The count of this clone is one. This chain uses TRBV4-1 with TRBJ2-6; D is undetermined. Germline loops: CDR1 MGHRA, CDR2 YSYEKL. Trimming shortened V by 2 bases and J by 1 base, and 9 bases separated the two germline ends. The length of the CDR3 is 16 residues. This CDR3 reads CASSQPGLSGANVLTF. The CDR3, as DNA: TGCGCCAGCAGCCAACCCGGTTTGTCTGGGGCCAACGTCCTGACTTTC.

This rearrangement joins TRBV19 to TRBJ1-2, with D unresolved. CDR3 size: 13 residues. The V and J ends lost 5 bases and 6 bases respectively, with 13 bases between them. The germline gives CDR1 LNHDA, CDR2 SQIVND (reference sequence). CDR3 amino acids: CASSSGPFNGYTF. As DNA, the CDR3 is TGTGCCAGTAGTTCCGGTCCCTTTAATGGCTACACCTTC. Combining the CDR3 with reference TRBV19 and TRBJ1-2 gives the whole variable domain DGGITQSPKYLFRKEGQNVTLSCEQNLNHDAMYWYRQDPGQGLRLIYYSQIVNDFQKGDIAEGYSVSREKKESFPLTVTSAQKNPTAFYLCASSSGPFNGYTFGSGTRLTVV.